This record looks at one TCR beta chain sequence and its context. What it recognizes is unknown. This entry belongs to a study of post-analysis software for immune sequencing data. Findings and caveats of the study: Several TRBV segments (TRBV5-6, TRBV5-1 and TRBV20-1 among them) occurred more frequently in patients than in controls. Strong co-clustering by F measure was evident for samples that had been prepared in the same batch.

Unique-molecular-identifier-tagged TCR beta cDNA libraries were used. Using its own MiXCR run on the PCR reads, TCRdb lists one record per CDR3 protein. This sample carries roughly 180,000 distinct CDR3 sequences, about 32% of them seen once, and the ten largest clones take about 1.6%. This CDR3 comprises 16 residues. In germline, CDR1 is LGHDT, CDR2 YNNKEL (reference sequence). The TCR sequence derives from a girl aged 5-17 years with multiple sclerosis. The sample comprised blood. V and J are TRBV3-1 and TRBJ2-4; 7 bases match TRBD2. Judging by the DNA end, TRBJ2-5 fits better; the J call may be wrong. CDR3: CASSQTGGSVWETQYF. The CDR3 region has the DNA TGTGCCAGCAGCCAAACTGGCGGGAGCGTTTGGGAGACCCAGTACTTC.